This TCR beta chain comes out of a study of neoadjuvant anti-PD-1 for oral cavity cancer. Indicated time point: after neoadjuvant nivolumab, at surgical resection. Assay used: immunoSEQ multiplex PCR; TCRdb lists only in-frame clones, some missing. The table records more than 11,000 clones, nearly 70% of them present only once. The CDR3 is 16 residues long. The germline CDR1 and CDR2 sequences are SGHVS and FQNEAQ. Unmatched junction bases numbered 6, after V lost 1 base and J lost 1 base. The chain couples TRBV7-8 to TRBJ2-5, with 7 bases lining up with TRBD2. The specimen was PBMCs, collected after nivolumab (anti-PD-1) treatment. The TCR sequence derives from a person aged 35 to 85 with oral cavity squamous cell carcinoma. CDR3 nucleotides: TGTGCCAGCAGCTTAGGGCCTAGCGGAGTCCAAGAGACCCAGTACTTC. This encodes CASSLGPSGVQETQYF.